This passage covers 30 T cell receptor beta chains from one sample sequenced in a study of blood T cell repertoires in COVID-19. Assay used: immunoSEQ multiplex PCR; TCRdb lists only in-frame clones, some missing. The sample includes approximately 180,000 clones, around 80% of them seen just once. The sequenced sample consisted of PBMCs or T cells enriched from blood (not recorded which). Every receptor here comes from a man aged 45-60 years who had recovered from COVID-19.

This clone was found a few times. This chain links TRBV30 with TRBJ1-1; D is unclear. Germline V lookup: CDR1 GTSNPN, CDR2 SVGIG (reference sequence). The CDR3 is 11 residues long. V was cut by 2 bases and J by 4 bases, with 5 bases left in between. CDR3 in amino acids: CAWSLSTEAFF. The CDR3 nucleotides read TGTGCCTGGAGTCTTTCCACTGAAGCTTTCTTT.

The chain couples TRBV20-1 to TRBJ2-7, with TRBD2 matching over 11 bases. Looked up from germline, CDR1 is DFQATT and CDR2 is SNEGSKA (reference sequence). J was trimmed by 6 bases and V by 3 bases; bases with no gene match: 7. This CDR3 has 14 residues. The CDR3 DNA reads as TGCAGTGCTAGTCCGGCTAGCGGGGGGAGCGAGCAGTACTTC. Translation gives CSASPASGGSEQYF.

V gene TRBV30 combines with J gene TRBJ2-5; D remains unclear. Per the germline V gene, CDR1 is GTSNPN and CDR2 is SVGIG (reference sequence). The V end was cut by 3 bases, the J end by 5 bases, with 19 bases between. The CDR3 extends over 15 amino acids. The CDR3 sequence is CAWRDQASTWETQYF. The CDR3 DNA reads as TGTGCCTGGAGAGATCAGGCCTCCACCTGGGAGACCCAGTACTTC. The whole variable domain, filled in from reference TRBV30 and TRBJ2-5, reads SQTIHQWPATLVQPVGSPLSLECTVEGTSNPNLYWYRQAAGRGLQLLFYSVGIGQISSEVPQNLSASRPQDRQFILSSKKLLLSDSGFYLCAWRDQASTWETQYFGPGTRLLVL.

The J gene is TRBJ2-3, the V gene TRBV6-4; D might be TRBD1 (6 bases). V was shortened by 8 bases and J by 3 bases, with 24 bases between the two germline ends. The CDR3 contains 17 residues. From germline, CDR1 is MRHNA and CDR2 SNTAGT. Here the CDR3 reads CASGASRGSVPTDTQYF. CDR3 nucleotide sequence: TGTGCCAGCGGCGCATCCAGGGGATCTGTTCCAACAGATACGCAGTATTTT.

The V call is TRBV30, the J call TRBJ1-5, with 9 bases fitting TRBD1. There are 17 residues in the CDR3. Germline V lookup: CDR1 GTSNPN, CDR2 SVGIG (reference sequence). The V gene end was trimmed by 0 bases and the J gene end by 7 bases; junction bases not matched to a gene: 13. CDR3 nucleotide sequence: TGTGCCTGGAGTGTTTCGGGGAGCGGGGACAGGGCCCAGCCCCAGCATTTT. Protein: CAWSVSGSGDRAQPQHF.

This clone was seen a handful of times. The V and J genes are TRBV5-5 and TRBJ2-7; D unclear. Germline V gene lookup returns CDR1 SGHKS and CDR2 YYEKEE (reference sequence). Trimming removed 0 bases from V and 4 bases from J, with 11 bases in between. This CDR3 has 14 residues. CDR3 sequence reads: CASSLVPGQYEQYF. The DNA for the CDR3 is TGTGCCAGCAGCTTGGTTCCAGGTCAATACGAGCAGTACTTC.

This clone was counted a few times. In nucleotides, the CDR3 is TGTGCCACTGAGAGAGACAGGGATAGCAATCAGCCCCAGCATTTT. It yields the protein CATERDRDSNQPQHF. The chain combines TRBV10-3 with TRBJ1-5; 7 bases are shared with TRBD1. J lost 0 bases, V lost 10 bases, and 9 bases had no gene match. Germline V gene lookup returns CDR1 ENHRY and CDR2 SYGVKD. This CDR3 spans 15 amino acids.

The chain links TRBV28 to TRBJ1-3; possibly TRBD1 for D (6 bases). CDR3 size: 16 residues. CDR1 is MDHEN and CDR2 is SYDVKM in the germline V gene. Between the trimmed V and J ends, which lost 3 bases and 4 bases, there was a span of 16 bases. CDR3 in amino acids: CASSLQDRLRGNTIYF. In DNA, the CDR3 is TGTGCCAGCAGTTTGCAAGACAGGCTTAGAGGAAACACCATATATTTT.

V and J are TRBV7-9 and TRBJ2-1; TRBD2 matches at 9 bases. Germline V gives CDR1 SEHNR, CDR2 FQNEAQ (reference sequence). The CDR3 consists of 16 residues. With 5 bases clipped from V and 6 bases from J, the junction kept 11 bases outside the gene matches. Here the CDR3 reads CASSPPSAGGPNEQFF. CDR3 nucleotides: TGTGCCAGCAGCCCCCCGTCCGCGGGGGGGCCCAATGAGCAGTTCTTC.

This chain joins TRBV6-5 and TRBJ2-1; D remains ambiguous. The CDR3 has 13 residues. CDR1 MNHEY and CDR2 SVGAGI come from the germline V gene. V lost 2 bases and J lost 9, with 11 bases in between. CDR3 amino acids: CASSYERRSEQFF. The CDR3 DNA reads TGTGCCAGCAGTTACGAGCGCCGAAGTGAGCAGTTCTTC.

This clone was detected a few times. The CDR3 sequence is CASSLALRDTEAFF. The CDR3 DNA follows: TGTGCCAGCAGCTTGGCATTGCGGGACACTGAAGCTTTCTTT. The chain couples TRBV5-8 to TRBJ1-1; D call uncertain. This CDR3 is built from 14 residues. Trimming removed 0 bases from V and 3 bases from J, with 9 bases in between. Per the germline V gene, CDR1 is SGHTS and CDR2 is YDEGEE.

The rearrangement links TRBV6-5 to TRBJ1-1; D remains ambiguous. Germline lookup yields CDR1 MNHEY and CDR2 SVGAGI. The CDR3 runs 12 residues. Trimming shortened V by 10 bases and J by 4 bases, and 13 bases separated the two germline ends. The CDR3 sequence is CATVIGGTEAFF. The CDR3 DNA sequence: TGTGCCACCGTGATTGGAGGCACTGAAGCTTTCTTT.

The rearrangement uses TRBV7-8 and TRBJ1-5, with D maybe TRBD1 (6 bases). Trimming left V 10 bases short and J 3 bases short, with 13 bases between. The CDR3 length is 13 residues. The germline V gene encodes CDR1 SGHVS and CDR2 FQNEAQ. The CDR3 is CATTGRVNQPQHF. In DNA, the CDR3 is TGTGCCACCACAGGGAGGGTCAATCAGCCCCAGCATTTT.

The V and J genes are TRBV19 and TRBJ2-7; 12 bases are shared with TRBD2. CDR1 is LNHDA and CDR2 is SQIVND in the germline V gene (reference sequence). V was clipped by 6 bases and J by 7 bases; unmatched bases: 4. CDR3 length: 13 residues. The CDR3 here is CASSRLAGVEQYF. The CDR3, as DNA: TGTGCCAGTAGCCGACTAGCGGGGGTGGAGCAGTACTTC.

The CDR3 nucleotides are TGTGCCAGCAGCGTTCAGGGGGCTGGCGGCTACACCTTC. This encodes CASSVQGAGGYTF. The chain couples TRBV5-4 to TRBJ1-2, with 8 nucleotides matching TRBD1. CDR3 size: 13 residues. The germline V gene encodes CDR1 SGHNT and CDR2 YYREEE (reference sequence). With V trimmed by 4 bases and J by 8 bases, 7 bases remained unmatched.

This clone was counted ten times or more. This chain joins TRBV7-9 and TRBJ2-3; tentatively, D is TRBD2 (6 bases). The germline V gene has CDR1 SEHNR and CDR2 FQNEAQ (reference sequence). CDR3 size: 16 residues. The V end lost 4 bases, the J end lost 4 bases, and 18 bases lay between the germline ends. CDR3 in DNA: TGTGCCAGCAGCTCCCCGGGCGGGCGGGGTGCAGATACGCAGTATTTT. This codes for CASSSPGGRGADTQYF.

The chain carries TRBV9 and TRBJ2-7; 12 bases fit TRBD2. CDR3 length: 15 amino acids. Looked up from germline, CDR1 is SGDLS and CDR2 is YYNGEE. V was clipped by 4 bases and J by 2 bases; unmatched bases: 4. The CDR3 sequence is CASSKTSGGAYEQYF. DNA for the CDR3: TGTGCCAGCAGCAAGACTAGCGGGGGAGCCTACGAGCAGTACTTC.

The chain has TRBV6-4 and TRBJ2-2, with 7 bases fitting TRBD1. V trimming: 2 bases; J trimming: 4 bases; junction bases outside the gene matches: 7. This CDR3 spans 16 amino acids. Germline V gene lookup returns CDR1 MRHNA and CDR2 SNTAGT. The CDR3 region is CASSDHSTGSTGELFF. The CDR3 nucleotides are TGTGCCAGCAGTGACCACTCGACAGGGTCCACCGGGGAGCTGTTTTTT.

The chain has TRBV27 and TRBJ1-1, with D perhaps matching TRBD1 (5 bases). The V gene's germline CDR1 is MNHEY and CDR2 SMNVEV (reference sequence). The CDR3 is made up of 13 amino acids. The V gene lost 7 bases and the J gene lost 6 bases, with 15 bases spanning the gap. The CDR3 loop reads CASKEEGFPEAFF. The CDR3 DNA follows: TGTGCCAGCAAAGAGGAGGGGTTCCCTGAAGCTTTCTTT.

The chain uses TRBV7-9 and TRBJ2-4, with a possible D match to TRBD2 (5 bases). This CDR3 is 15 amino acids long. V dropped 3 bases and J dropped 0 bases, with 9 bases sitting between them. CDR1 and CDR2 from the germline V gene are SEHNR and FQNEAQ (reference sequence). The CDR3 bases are TGTGCCAGCAGCTTGGGAGAGATAGCCAAAAACATTCAGTACTTC. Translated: CASSLGEIAKNIQYF.

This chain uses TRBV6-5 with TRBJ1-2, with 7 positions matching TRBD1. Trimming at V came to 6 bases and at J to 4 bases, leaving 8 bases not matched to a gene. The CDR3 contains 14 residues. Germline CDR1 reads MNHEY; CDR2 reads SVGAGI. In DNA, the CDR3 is TGTGCCAGCAGGCCGGTGGGGACAGTCTATGGCTACACCTTC. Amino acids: CASRPVGTVYGYTF.

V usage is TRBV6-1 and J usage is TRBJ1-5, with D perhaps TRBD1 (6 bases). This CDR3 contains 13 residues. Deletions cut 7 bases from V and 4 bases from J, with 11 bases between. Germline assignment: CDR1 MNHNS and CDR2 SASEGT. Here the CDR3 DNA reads TGTGCCAGCATTCTACAGGGTAATCAGCCCCAGCATTTT. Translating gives CASILQGNQPQHF.

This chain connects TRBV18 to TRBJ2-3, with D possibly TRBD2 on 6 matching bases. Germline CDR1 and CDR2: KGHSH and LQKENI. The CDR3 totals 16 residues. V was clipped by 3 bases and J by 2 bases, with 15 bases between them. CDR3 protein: CASSPRVAGITDTQYF. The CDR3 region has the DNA TGTGCCAGCTCACCCCGCGTGGCGGGGATCACAGATACGCAGTATTTT.

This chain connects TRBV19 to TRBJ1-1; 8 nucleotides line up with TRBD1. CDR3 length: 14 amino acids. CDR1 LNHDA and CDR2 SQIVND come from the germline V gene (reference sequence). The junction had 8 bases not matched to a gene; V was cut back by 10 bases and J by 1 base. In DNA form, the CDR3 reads TGTGCCACCCTCAGGGGGCCCAGGAACACTGAAGCTTTCTTT. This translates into CATLRGPRNTEAFF.

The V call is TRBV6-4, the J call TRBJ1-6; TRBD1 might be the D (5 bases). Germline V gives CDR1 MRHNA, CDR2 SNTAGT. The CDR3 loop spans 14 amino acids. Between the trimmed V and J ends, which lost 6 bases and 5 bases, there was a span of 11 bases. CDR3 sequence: CASRNDRNNSPLHF. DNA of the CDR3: TGTGCCAGCAGAAACGACAGAAATAATTCACCCCTCCACTTT.

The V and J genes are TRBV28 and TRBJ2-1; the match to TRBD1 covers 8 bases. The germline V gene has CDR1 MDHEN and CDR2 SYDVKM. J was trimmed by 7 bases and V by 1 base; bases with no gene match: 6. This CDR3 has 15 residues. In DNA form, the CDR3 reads TGTGCCAGCAGTTTATCTCAGGGGGCGCAGAATGAGCAGTTCTTC. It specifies CASSLSQGAQNEQFF. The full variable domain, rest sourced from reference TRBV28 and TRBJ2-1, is DVKVTQSSRYLVKRTGEKVFLECVQDMDHENMFWYRQDPGLGLRLIYFSYDVKMKEKGDIPEGYSVSREKKERFSLILESASTNQTSMYLCASSLSQGAQNEQFFGPGTRLTVL.

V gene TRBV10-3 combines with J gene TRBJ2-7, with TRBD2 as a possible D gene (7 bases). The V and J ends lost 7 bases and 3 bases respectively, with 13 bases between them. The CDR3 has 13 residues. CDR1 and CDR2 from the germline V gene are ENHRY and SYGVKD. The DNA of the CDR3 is TGTGCCATCACCGAAGGGGGGGGCTACGAGCAGTACTTC. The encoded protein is CAITEGGGYEQYF.

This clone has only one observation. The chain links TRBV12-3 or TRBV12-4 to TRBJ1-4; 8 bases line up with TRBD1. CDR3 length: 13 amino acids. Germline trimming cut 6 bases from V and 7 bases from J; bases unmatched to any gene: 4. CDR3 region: CASRAGGGEKLFF. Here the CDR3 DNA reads TGTGCCAGCAGGGCAGGGGGCGGTGAAAAACTGTTTTTT.

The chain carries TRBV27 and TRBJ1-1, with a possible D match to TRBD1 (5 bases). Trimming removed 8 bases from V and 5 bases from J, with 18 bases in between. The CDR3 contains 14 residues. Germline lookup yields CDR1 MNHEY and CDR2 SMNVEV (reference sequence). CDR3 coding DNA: TGTGCCAGCCGGACACCCCGGAGTTATACTGAAGCTTTCTTT. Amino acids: CASRTPRSYTEAFF.

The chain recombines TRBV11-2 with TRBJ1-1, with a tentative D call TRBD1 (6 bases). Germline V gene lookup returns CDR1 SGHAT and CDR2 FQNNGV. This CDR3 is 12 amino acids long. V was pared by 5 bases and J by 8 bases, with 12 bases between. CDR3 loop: CASSRRTDEAFF. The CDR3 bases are TGTGCCAGCAGCAGACGGACAGACGAAGCTTTCTTT.